The rows below give T cell receptor beta chains drawn from one sample of a study of CD8+ T cells in alopecia areata. Sequencing was performed with immunoSEQ multiplex PCR; in TCRdb, only in-frame clones are kept and a portion is missing. This table has over 150,000 clones, 60% to 75% appearing once. Here the sequenced sample was CD4+ T cells sorted from blood, taken at week 24, from a patient treated with tofacitinib. The receptors shown here come from a human donor with alopecia areata. Both conserved end residues are part of each CDR3. The D gene is left open where the match is weak. Clone size is shown for a subset of rows, as once, few, many or a class of expanded clone.

clone size: few
D gene: TRBD1
J gene: TRBJ2-2
V gene: TRBV15
CDR3 DNA: TGTGCCACCCGTCGAACAGGGGTTAACACCGGGGAGCTGTTTTTT
CDR3 protein: CATRRTGVNTGELFF

clone size: -
D gene: -
J gene: TRBJ2-7
V gene: TRBV2
CDR3 DNA: TGTGCCAGCAGTCTCAGGGTAGGGAACTACGAGCAGTACTTC
CDR3 protein: CASSLRVGNYEQYF

clone size: -
D gene: -
J gene: TRBJ2-7
V gene: TRBV11-2
CDR3 DNA: TGTGCCAGCAGCCCTAGTGGAGGGTTGCGGGAGCAGTACTTC
CDR3 protein: CASSPSGGLREQYF

clone size: -
D gene: -
J gene: TRBJ2-3
V gene: TRBV14
CDR3 DNA: TGTGCCAGCAGCCCCCGGGTCTATGCAGATACGCAGTATTTT
CDR3 protein: CASSPRVYADTQYF

clone size: few
D gene: -
J gene: TRBJ2-7
V gene: TRBV5-1
CDR3 DNA: TGCGCCAGCAGCCCGGAGAGGGGCGGGGTTTCCACCTACGAGCAGTACTTC
CDR3 protein: CASSPERGGVSTYEQYF

clone size: -
D gene: TRBD1
J gene: TRBJ1-5
V gene: TRBV4-2
CDR3 DNA: TGTGCCAGCAGCCAGGAACCTGACAGGGTCGGTCAGCCCCAGCATTTT
CDR3 protein: CASSQEPDRVGQPQHF

clone size: -
D gene: TRBD1
J gene: TRBJ2-2
V gene: TRBV7-9
CDR3 DNA: TGTGCCAGCAGCTTAGCGGGGACAGTGAACACCGGGGAGCTGTTTTTT
CDR3 protein: CASSLAGTVNTGELFF

clone size: -
D gene: -
J gene: TRBJ2-7
V gene: TRBV7-9
CDR3 DNA: TGTGCCAGCAGCTCCCAGGCCGAGCAGTACTTC
CDR3 protein: CASSSQAEQYF

clone size: few
D gene: TRBD1
J gene: TRBJ2-7
V gene: TRBV29-1
CDR3 DNA: TGCAGTTTCCGTACCGGGACAGAGTACGAGCAGTACTTC
CDR3 protein: CSFRTGTEYEQYF

clone size: -
D gene: -
J gene: TRBJ2-5
V gene: TRBV7-9
CDR3 DNA: TGTGCCAGCAGCCCCCCGCCACTCTCAGAGACCCAGTACTTC
CDR3 protein: CASSPPPLSETQYF

clone size: few
D gene: -
J gene: TRBJ2-5
V gene: TRBV5-5
CDR3 DNA: TGTGCCAGCAGCTTGGGTGAAGGGCGGCAAGAGACCCAGTACTTC
CDR3 protein: CASSLGEGRQETQYF

clone size: -
D gene: -
J gene: TRBJ1-2
V gene: TRBV30
CDR3 DNA: TGTGCCTGGAGCTTTCCCCAGGGTGCGGGCTACACCTTC
CDR3 protein: CAWSFPQGAGYTF

clone size: -
D gene: -
J gene: TRBJ2-3
V gene: TRBV5-1
CDR3 DNA: TGCGCCAGCAGCTTGGAGGGCAACACAGATACGCAGTATTTT
CDR3 protein: CASSLEGNTDTQYF

clone size: few
D gene: -
J gene: TRBJ1-6
V gene: TRBV10-3
CDR3 DNA: TGTGCCATCAGTGAGACAGGGATCGGGACCCCACCCCTCCACTTT
CDR3 protein: CAISETGIGTPPLHF

clone size: once
D gene: TRBD1
J gene: TRBJ1-1
V gene: TRBV30
CDR3 DNA: TGTGCCTGGAGAAGACAGGGGGCCTATGCCACTGAAGCTTTCTTT
CDR3 protein: CAWRRQGAYATEAFF

clone size: -
D gene: -
J gene: TRBJ2-2
V gene: TRBV2
CDR3 DNA: TGTGCCACCGGTTCCGGAGTGACCGGGGAGCTGTTTTTT
CDR3 protein: CATGSGVTGELFF

clone size: -
D gene: TRBD1
J gene: TRBJ2-4
V gene: TRBV7-9
CDR3 DNA: TGTGCCAGCAGCTCCGACAGGGGGCTTGTAGCCAAAAACATTCAGTACTTC
CDR3 protein: CASSSDRGLVAKNIQYF

clone size: few
D gene: -
J gene: TRBJ2-7
V gene: TRBV7-2
CDR3 DNA: TGTGCCAGCAGCGTGACAACTTACGAGCAGTACTTC
CDR3 protein: CASSVTTYEQYF

clone size: -
D gene: TRBD2
J gene: TRBJ2-3
V gene: TRBV4-2
CDR3 DNA: TGTGCCAGCAGCCAAGATTGGCGGAGCTCGGGACTAGCGGGGGCCAGCACAGATACGCAGTATTTT
CDR3 protein: CASSQDWRSSGLAGASTDTQYF

clone size: few
D gene: TRBD2
J gene: TRBJ2-3
V gene: TRBV19
CDR3 DNA: TGTGCCAGTAGTCTCCGACTAGCGGGGGGTGCAGGAGATACGCAGTATTTT
CDR3 protein: CASSLRLAGGAGDTQYF

clone size: -
D gene: -
J gene: TRBJ2-5
V gene: TRBV18
CDR3 DNA: TGTGCCAGCTCACCTAACGGCGGGGGCGGAGAGACCCAGTACTTC
CDR3 protein: CASSPNGGGGETQYF

clone size: -
D gene: -
J gene: TRBJ1-5
V gene: TRBV25-1
CDR3 DNA: TGTGCCAGCAGTGAATCCGGGGCGGGCAATCAGCCCCAGCATTTT
CDR3 protein: CASSESGAGNQPQHF

clone size: -
D gene: -
J gene: TRBJ2-3
V gene: TRBV11-2
CDR3 DNA: TGTGCCAGCAGCTTAGGTCCAACCGTAAACACAGATACGCAGTATTTT
CDR3 protein: CASSLGPTVNTDTQYF

clone size: -
D gene: -
J gene: TRBJ2-5
V gene: TRBV5-4
CDR3 DNA: TGTGCCAGCAGCGCCCCGGGGCAGGGAGAGACCCAGTACTTC
CDR3 protein: CASSAPGQGETQYF

clone size: few
D gene: -
J gene: TRBJ2-7
V gene: TRBV7-8
CDR3 DNA: TGTGCCAGCAGCGAGTACTACGAGCAGTACTTC
CDR3 protein: CASSEYYEQYF

clone size: -
D gene: TRBD1
J gene: TRBJ1-2
V gene: TRBV6-5
CDR3 DNA: TGTGCCAGCAGAGAGACAGGGACTAACTATGGCTACACCTTC
CDR3 protein: CASRETGTNYGYTF

clone size: -
D gene: -
J gene: TRBJ2-7
V gene: TRBV5-1
CDR3 DNA: TGCGCCAGCAGGCCAGGGCCGTCCTACGAGCAGTACTTC
CDR3 protein: CASRPGPSYEQYF

clone size: -
D gene: TRBD1
J gene: TRBJ1-4
V gene: TRBV30
CDR3 DNA: TGTGCCTGGAGTGCTTCGGGACAGGAAGAAAAACTGTTTTTT
CDR3 protein: CAWSASGQEEKLFF

clone size: -
D gene: -
J gene: TRBJ2-5
V gene: TRBV10-3
CDR3 DNA: TGTGCCATCAGTACAAACGGGGTGCAAGAGACCCAGTACTTC
CDR3 protein: CAISTNGVQETQYF

clone size: -
D gene: -
J gene: TRBJ1-6
V gene: TRBV9
CDR3 DNA: TGTGCCAGCAGCGGGGGAGAAGCTAATTCACCCCTCCACTTT
CDR3 protein: CASSGGEANSPLHF

clone size: -
D gene: -
J gene: TRBJ1-1
V gene: TRBV19
CDR3 DNA: TGTGCCAGTAGCCTAGTGGACACTGAAGCTTTCTTT
CDR3 protein: CASSLVDTEAFF

clone size: -
D gene: -
J gene: TRBJ2-7
V gene: TRBV5-1
CDR3 DNA: TGCGCCAGCAGCTCAGGGACTCCTGGCTACGAGCAGTACTTC
CDR3 protein: CASSSGTPGYEQYF

clone size: few
D gene: -
J gene: TRBJ1-1
V gene: TRBV6-5
CDR3 DNA: TGTGCCAGCCGCCAGGGCTTGAACACTGAAGCTTTCTTT
CDR3 protein: CASRQGLNTEAFF

clone size: -
D gene: TRBD1
J gene: TRBJ1-6
V gene: TRBV4-1
CDR3 DNA: TGCGCCAGCAGCCAAGACGGCAGGGGGAATTCACCCCTCCACTTT
CDR3 protein: CASSQDGRGNSPLHF

clone size: -
D gene: -
J gene: TRBJ1-1
V gene: TRBV30
CDR3 DNA: TGTGCCTGGAGTGCTTCAGTGAACACTGAAGCTTTCTTT
CDR3 protein: CAWSASVNTEAFF

clone size: -
D gene: -
J gene: TRBJ2-3
V gene: TRBV4-2
CDR3 DNA: TGTGCCAGCAGCCAAAGCCCCGGCCGGACTATAAGAGATACGCAGTATTTT
CDR3 protein: CASSQSPGRTIRDTQYF

clone size: -
D gene: -
J gene: TRBJ2-3
V gene: TRBV29-1
CDR3 DNA: TGCAGCGTGAAGGGACGGGGCACAGATACGCAGTATTTT
CDR3 protein: CSVKGRGTDTQYF

clone size: -
D gene: -
J gene: TRBJ1-5
V gene: TRBV30
CDR3 DNA: TGTGCCTGGAGTGTAGTTGGGAATCAGCCCCAGCATTTT
CDR3 protein: CAWSVVGNQPQHF

clone size: -
D gene: -
J gene: TRBJ1-1
V gene: TRBV30
CDR3 DNA: TGTGCCTGGGCAAAGAACACTGAAGCTTTCTTT
CDR3 protein: CAWAKNTEAFF

clone size: few
D gene: -
J gene: TRBJ2-6
V gene: TRBV7-6
CDR3 DNA: TGTGCCAGCAGCAATAAAAGATTCTCTGGGGCCAACGTCCTGACTTTC
CDR3 protein: CASSNKRFSGANVLTF

clone size: -
D gene: -
J gene: TRBJ2-2
V gene: TRBV6-1
CDR3 DNA: TGTGCCAGCAGTGAAGTAGGACAGAATGCGAACACCGGGGAGCTGTTTTTT
CDR3 protein: CASSEVGQNANTGELFF

clone size: few
D gene: -
J gene: TRBJ1-1
V gene: TRBV18
CDR3 DNA: TGTGCCAGCTCACCATCCGGGGCAGCAGCTTTCTTT
CDR3 protein: CASSPSGAAAFF

clone size: -
D gene: -
J gene: TRBJ2-7
V gene: TRBV11-3
CDR3 DNA: TGTGCCAGCAGCTTAGAATGGGACCTCAACGCCTACGAGCAGTACTTC
CDR3 protein: CASSLEWDLNAYEQYF

clone size: once
D gene: -
J gene: TRBJ2-7
V gene: TRBV30
CDR3 DNA: TGTGCCTGGCCCTTGATGTACCGCCCCTACGAGCAGTACTTC
CDR3 protein: CAWPLMYRPYEQYF

clone size: -
D gene: TRBD1
J gene: TRBJ1-1
V gene: TRBV7-2
CDR3 DNA: TGTGCCAGCAGCTTCCCGACAGGGGGCAAACTAGGAGCTTTCTTT
CDR3 protein: CASSFPTGGKLGAFF

clone size: -
D gene: -
J gene: TRBJ1-4
V gene: TRBV5-1
CDR3 DNA: TGCGCCAGCAGCTTGGCCGGGGTAGGGGAAAAACTGTTTTTT
CDR3 protein: CASSLAGVGEKLFF